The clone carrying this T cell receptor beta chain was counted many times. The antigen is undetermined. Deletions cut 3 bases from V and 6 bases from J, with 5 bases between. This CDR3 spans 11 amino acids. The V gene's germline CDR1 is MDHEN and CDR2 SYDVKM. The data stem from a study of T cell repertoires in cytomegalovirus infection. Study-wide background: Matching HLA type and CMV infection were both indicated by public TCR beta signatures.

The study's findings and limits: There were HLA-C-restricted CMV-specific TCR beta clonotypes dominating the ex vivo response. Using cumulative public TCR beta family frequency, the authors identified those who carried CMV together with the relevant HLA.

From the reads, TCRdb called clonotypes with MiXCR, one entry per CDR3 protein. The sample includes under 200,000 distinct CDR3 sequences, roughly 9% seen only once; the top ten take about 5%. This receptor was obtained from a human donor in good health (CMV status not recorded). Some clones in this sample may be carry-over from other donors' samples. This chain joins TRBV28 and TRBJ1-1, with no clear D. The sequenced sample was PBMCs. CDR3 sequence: CASSFVAEAFF. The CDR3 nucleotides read TGTGCCAGCAGTTTCGTCGCTGAAGCTTTCTTT. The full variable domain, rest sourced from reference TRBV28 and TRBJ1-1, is DVKVTQSSRYLVKRTGEKVFLECVQDMDHENMFWYRQDPGLGLRLIYFSYDVKMKEKGDIPEGYSVSREKKERFSLILESASTNQTSMYLCASSFVAEAFFGQGTRLTVV.